This T cell receptor beta chain was observed in a study of T cells in Graves' hyperthyroidism and ophthalmopathy. The CDR3 totals 12 residues. The V end lost 6 bases, the J end lost 6 bases, and 14 bases lay between the germline ends. The germline CDR1 and CDR2 sequences are DFQATT and SNEGSKA (reference sequence). Broader study findings: Most thyroid clonotypes that were expanded above 0.001 also turned up in blood. The model identified upcoming ophthalmopathy a median around 6 months ahead of onset.

This clonotype was detected only a few times. What it binds is unknown. RNA transcripts served as the template for amplifying TCR beta CDR3 regions. First-round RT-PCR with HTBI primers amplified the TCR CDR3 region. TCRdb itself ran the multiplex PCR reads through MiXCR, one entry per CDR3 protein. The sample has about 660,000 distinct CDR3 sequences, 45% seen once; the top ten hold approximately 6.8%. The V gene is TRBV20-1, the J gene TRBJ1-1; D remains ambiguous. The sequenced sample consisted of peripheral blood or thyroid tissue (not recorded which). The sequence derives from an adult man with Graves' disease, either hyperthyroidism or ophthalmopathy (not recorded which). CDR3 protein: CSAVLGAAEAFF. DNA of the CDR3: TGCAGTGCGGTTCTGGGAGCGGCTGAAGCTTTCTTT.